This paragraph reports one T cell receptor beta chain. What it binds is not known. PCR employed 60 Vbeta and 13 Jbeta primers. The repertoire was sequenced with immunoSEQ multiplex PCR; TCRdb's copy has only in-frame clones and lacks some. The data show about 110,000 clones, around 84% seen once. The sample comes from a study of cytomegalovirus exposure and HLA in healthy donors. Findings and limits, study-wide: Despite most TCR sequences being rare, some public TCRs occurred in many donors.

The CDR3 has 13 residues. Germline V lookup: CDR1 ENHRY, CDR2 SYGVKD. The junction had 8 bases not matched to a gene; V was cut back by 9 bases and J by 3 bases. As for the donors, each was a healthy bone marrow donor. The chain has TRBV10-3 and TRBJ2-7; 7 nucleotides match TRBD1. The sequencing sample was made of PBMCs. The TCR originated in a young man in good health and CMV-seronegative. The CDR3 coding sequence is TGTGCCATACAAGACAGGGTCAGCTACGAGCAGTACTTC. Translation gives CAIQDRVSYEQYF.